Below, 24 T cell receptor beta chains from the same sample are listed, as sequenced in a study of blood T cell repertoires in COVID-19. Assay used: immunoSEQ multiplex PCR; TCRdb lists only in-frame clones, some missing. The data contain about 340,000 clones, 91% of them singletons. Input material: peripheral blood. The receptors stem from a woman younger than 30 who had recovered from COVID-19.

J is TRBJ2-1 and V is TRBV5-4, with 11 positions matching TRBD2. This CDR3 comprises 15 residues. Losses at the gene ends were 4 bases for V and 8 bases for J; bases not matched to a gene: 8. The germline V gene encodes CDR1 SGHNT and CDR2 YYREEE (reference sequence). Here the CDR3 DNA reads TGTGCCAGCAGCCCTACTAGCGGGAGTACTTATGAGCAGTTCTTC. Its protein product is CASSPTSGSTYEQFF.

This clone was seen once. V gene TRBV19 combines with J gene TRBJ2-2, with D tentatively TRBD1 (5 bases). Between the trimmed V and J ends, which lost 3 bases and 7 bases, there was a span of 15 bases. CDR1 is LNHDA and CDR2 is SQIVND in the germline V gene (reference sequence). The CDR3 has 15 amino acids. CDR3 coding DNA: TGTGCCAGTAGTATTTTTAGGGGTCGTATCGGGGAGCTGTTTTTT. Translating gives CASSIFRGRIGELFF.

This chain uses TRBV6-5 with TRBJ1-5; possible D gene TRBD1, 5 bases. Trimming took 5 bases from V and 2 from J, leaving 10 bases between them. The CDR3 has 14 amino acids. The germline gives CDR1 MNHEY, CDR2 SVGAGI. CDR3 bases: TGTGCCAGCAGTCTGGGGGGGGGCAATCAGCCCCAGCATTTT. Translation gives CASSLGGGNQPQHF.

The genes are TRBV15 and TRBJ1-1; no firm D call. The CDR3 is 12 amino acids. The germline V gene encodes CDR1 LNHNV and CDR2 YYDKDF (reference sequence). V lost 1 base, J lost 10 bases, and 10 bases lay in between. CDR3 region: CATSRVGEGAFF. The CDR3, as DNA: TGTGCCACCAGCAGAGTCGGAGAGGGAGCTTTCTTT.

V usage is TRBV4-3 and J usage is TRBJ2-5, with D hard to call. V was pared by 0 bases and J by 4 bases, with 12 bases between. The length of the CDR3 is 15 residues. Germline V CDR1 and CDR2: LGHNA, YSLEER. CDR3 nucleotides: TGCGCCAGCAGCCAAGACGTAGACAATGCAGAGACCCAGTACTTC. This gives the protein CASSQDVDNAETQYF.

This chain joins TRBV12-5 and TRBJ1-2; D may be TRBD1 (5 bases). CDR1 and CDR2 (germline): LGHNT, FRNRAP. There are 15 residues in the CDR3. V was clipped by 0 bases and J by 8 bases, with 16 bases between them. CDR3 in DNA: TGTGCTAGTGGTTTGGTTGTGGGCAGGGCTGAGGGCTACACCTTC. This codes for CASGLVVGRAEGYTF.

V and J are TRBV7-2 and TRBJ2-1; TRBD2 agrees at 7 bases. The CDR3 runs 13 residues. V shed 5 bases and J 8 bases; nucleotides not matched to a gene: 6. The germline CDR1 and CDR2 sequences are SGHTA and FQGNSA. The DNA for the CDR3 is TGTGCCAGCAGCGTCAGCGGGATAGATGAGCAGTTCTTC. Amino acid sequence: CASSVSGIDEQFF.

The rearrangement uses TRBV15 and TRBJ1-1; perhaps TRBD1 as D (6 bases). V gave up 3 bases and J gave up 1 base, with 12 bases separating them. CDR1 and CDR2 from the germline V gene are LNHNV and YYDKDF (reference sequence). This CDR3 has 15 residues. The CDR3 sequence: CATSRGTGSNTEAFF. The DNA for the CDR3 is TGTGCCACCAGCAGGGGAACAGGGTCGAACACTGAAGCTTTCTTT.

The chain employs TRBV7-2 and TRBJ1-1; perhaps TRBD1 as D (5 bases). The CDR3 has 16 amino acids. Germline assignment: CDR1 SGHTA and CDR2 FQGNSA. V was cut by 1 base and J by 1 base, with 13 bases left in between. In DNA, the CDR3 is TGTGCCAGCAGCTTAGATTGGGGCGGATGGAACACTGAAGCTTTCTTT. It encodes CASSLDWGGWNTEAFF.

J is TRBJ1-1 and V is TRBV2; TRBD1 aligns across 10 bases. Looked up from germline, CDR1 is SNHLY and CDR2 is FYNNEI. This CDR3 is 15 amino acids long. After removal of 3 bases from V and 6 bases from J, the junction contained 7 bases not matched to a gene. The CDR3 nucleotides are TGTGCCAGCAGTGATGACAGGGGGCGTCGCCCTGAAGCTTTCTTT. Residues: CASSDDRGRRPEAFF.

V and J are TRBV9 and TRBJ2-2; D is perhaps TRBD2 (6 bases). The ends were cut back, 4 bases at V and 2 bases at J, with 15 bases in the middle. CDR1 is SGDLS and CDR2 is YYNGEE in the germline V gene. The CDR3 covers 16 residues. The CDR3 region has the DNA TGTGCCAGCAGCCCCCGGAGGGGAGATAACACCGGGGAGCTGTTTTTT. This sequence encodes CASSPRRGDNTGELFF.

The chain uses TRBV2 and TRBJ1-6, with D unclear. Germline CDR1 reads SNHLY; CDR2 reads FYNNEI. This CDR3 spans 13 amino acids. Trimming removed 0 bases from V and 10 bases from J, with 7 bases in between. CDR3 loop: CASSEAPGSPLHF. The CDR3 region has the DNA TGTGCCAGCAGTGAAGCGCCGGGGTCACCCCTCCACTTT.

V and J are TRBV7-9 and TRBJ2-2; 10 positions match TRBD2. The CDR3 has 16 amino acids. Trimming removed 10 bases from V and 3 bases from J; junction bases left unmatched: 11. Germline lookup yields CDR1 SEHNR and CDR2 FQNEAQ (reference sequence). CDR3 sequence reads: CAKRARGTSDTGELFF. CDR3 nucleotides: TGTGCCAAAAGGGCCCGGGGGACTAGCGACACCGGGGAGCTGTTTTTT. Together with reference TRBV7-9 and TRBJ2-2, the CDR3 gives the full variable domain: DTGVSQNPRHKITKRGQNVTFRCDPISEHNRLYWYRQTLGQGPEFLTYFQNEAQLEKSRLLSDRFSAERPKGSFSTLEIQRTEQGDSAMYLCAKRARGTSDTGELFFGEGSRLTVL.

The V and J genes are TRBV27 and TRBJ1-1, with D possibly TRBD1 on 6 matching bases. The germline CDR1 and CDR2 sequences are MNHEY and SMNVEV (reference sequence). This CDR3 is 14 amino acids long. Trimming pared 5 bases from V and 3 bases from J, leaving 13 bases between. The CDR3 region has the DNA TGTGCCAGCAGTCTACAGGGTTCCCACACTGAAGCTTTCTTT. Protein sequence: CASSLQGSHTEAFF.

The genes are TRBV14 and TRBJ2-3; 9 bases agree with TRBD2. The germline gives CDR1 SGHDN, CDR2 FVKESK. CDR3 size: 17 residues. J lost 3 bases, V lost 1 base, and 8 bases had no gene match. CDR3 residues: CASSQGISGSVTDTQYF. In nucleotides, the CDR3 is TGTGCCAGCAGCCAAGGAATTAGCGGGAGTGTAACAGATACGCAGTATTTT.

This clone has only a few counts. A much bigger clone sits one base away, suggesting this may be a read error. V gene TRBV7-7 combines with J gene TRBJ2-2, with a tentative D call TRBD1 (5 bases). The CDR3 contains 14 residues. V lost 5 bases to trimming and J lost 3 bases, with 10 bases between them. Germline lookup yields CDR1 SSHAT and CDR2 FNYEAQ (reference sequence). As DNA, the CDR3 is TGTGCCAGCAGCACGGACAAGTACACCGGGGAGCTGTTTTTT. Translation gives CASSTDKYTGELFF.

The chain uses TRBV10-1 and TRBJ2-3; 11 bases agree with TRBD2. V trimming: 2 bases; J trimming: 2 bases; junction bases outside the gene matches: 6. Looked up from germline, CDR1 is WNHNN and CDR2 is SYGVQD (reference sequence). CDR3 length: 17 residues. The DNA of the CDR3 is TGCGCCAGCAGTGAGACTAGCGGGAGAGGTCCCACAGATACGCAGTATTTT. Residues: CASSETSGRGPTDTQYF.

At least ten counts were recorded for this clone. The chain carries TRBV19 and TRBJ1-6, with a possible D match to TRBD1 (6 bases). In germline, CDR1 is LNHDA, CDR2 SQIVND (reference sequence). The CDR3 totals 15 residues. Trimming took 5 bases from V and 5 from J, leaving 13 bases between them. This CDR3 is CASSAGGQNNSPLHF. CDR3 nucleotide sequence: TGTGCCAGTAGTGCAGGAGGACAGAATAATTCACCCCTCCACTTT. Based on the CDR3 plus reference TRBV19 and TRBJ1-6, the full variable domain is DGGITQSPKYLFRKEGQNVTLSCEQNLNHDAMYWYRQDPGQGLRLIYYSQIVNDFQKGDIAEGYSVSREKKESFPLTVTSAQKNPTAFYLCASSAGGQNNSPLHFGNGTRLTVT.

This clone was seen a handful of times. The CDR3 nucleotides read TGTGCCAGCAGCCCCCGGGACAGGGTCCAAGAGACCCAGTACTTC. Translation gives CASSPRDRVQETQYF. The rearrangement joins TRBV9 to TRBJ2-5, with 9 bases fitting TRBD1. With V trimmed by 4 bases and J by 1 base, 5 bases remained unmatched. The CDR3 contains 15 residues. From germline, CDR1 is SGDLS and CDR2 YYNGEE.

In nucleotides, the CDR3 is TGTGCCTGGAGCAGGGAGGGCACTGAAGCTTTCTTT. This translates into CAWSREGTEAFF. The J gene is TRBJ1-1, the V gene TRBV30; D possibly corresponds to TRBD1 (5 bases). The CDR3 has 12 residues. The ends were cut back, 3 bases at V and 4 bases at J, with 9 bases in the middle. Germline loops: CDR1 GTSNPN, CDR2 SVGIG (reference sequence).

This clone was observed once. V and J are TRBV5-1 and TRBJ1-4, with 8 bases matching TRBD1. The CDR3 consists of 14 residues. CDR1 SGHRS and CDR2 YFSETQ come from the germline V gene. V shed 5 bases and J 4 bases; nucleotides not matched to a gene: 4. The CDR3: CASSSDRGNEKLFF. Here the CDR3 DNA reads TGCGCCAGCAGTTCCGACAGGGGTAATGAAAAACTGTTTTTT.

This CDR3 is CASSSGTSGSFQETQYF. CDR3 coding DNA: TGCGCCAGCAGCAGCGGGACTAGCGGGAGTTTCCAAGAGACCCAGTACTTC. This chain connects TRBV5-1 to TRBJ2-5; 14 nucleotides match TRBD2. The length of the CDR3 is 17 residues. J gave up 1 base and V 4 bases, and 6 bases lay outside the gene matches. Germline V gene data show CDR1 as SGHRS and CDR2 as YFSETQ.

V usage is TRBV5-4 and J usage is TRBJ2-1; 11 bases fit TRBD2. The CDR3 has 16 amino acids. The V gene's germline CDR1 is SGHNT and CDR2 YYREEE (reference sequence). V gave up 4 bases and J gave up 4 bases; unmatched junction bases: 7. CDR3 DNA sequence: TGTGCCAGCAGCGCCCCGCTAGCGGGAGGTTACAATGAGCAGTTCTTC. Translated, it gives CASSAPLAGGYNEQFF.

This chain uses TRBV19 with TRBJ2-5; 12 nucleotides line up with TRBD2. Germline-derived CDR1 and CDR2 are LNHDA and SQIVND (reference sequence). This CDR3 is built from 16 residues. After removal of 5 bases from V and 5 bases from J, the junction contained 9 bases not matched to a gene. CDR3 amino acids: CASSERLAGDGETQYF. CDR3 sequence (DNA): TGTGCCAGTAGTGAGCGACTAGCGGGAGACGGGGAGACCCAGTACTTC. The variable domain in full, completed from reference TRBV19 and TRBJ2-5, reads DGGITQSPKYLFRKEGQNVTLSCEQNLNHDAMYWYRQDPGQGLRLIYYSQIVNDFQKGDIAEGYSVSREKKESFPLTVTSAQKNPTAFYLCASSERLAGDGETQYFGPGTRLLVL.